Presented here are 11 T cell receptor beta chains from one specimen sequenced in a study of regulatory T cells in long-lasting Graves disease. Library construction for TCR beta used iRepertoire HTBI primers and Arm-PCR of CDR3 regions. In TCRdb, the multiplex PCR reads were re-called with MiXCR into one record per CDR3 protein. The sample holds over 450,000 distinct CDR3 sequences, roughly 21% seen once. Time point reported: persistent/refractory GD, antithyroid drugs over 5 years with positive TRAb. PBMC-derived RNA was used for the TCR library. Sequenced material: peripheral blood mononuclear cells (PBMCs), taken when the disease was refractory, from a patient treated with antithyroid drugs. Receptors originate from a female donor with Graves disease.

There are a few counts of this clonotype. This chain connects TRBV6-1 to TRBJ2-2; a weak D match, TRBD2 (6 bases). The CDR3 is made up of 16 amino acids. Per the germline V gene, CDR1 is MNHNS and CDR2 is SASEGT. Trimming removed 3 bases from V and 6 bases from J, with 17 bases in between. The CDR3 here is CASSEPYRLVPGELFF. The CDR3 DNA is TGTGCCAGCAGTGAGCCCTATAGACTAGTTCCCGGGGAGCTGTTTTTT.

The rearrangement uses TRBV27 and TRBJ1-4, with no clear D. This CDR3 is built from 15 residues. Germline V gene data show CDR1 as MNHEY and CDR2 as SMNVEV (reference sequence). V lost 1 base, J lost 8 bases, and 14 bases lay in between. CDR3 in DNA: TGTGCCAGCAGTTTATTCGGCAGACCGGAGGAAAAACTGTTTTTT. It encodes CASSLFGRPEEKLFF.

V is TRBV4-3 and J is TRBJ2-5; weak D call: TRBD2 (6 bases). V dropped 0 bases and J dropped 5 bases, with 13 bases sitting between them. From germline, CDR1 is LGHNA and CDR2 YSLEER. The CDR3 spans 15 residues. The CDR3 DNA reads as TGCGCCAGCAGCCAAGATTTGGGGGGATGGGAGACCCAGTACTTC. Translation gives CASSQDLGGWETQYF.

This clonotype was detected a few times. The V gene is TRBV6-1, the J gene TRBJ1-3; D may be TRBD1 (5 bases). V gave up 8 bases and J gave up 4 bases, with 24 bases separating them. Germline V CDR1 and CDR2: MNHNS, SASEGT. This CDR3 contains 17 residues. CDR3 in DNA: TGTGCCAGCTCGGGATTACGGGGCGTCGACGTGGGAAACACCATATATTTT. Translated, it gives CASSGLRGVDVGNTIYF.

This clonotype has only one observation. The chain carries TRBV5-1 and TRBJ2-1; D unclear. The V gene's germline CDR1 is SGHRS and CDR2 YFSETQ. V dropped 0 bases and J dropped 8 bases, with 12 bases sitting between them. CDR3 size: 14 residues. In DNA, the CDR3 is TGCGCCAGCAGCTTGGGCGGAAGAGGCGATGAGCAGTTCTTC. Amino acid sequence: CASSLGGRGDEQFF. Full variable domain (rest looked up from reference TRBV5-1 and TRBJ2-1): KAGVTQTPRYLIKTRGQQVTLSCSPISGHRSVSWYQQTPGQGLQFLFEYFSETQRNKGNFPGRFSGRQFSNSRSEMNVSTLELGDSALYLCASSLGGRGDEQFFGPGTRLTVL.

The chain couples TRBV6-5 to TRBJ2-7; D might be TRBD1 (6 bases). Germline CDR1 reads MNHEY; CDR2 reads SVGAGI. The CDR3 is 17 amino acids. The ends were cut back, 2 bases at V and 3 bases at J, with 20 bases in the middle. The CDR3 DNA reads as TGTGCCAGCAGTTACACCCCTAGACAGGAATGGAGCTACGAGCAGTACTTC. Residues: CASSYTPRQEWSYEQYF.

The chain uses TRBV19 and TRBJ1-5; no reliable D call. Germline lookup yields CDR1 LNHDA and CDR2 SQIVND (reference sequence). This CDR3 comprises 16 residues. V lost 0 bases, J lost 0 bases, and 9 bases lay in between. CDR3 loop: CASSIDGGISNQPQHF. The CDR3 DNA reads as TGTGCCAGTAGTATAGATGGCGGAATTAGCAATCAGCCCCAGCATTTT.

This clonotype was seen ten or more times. The chain uses TRBV6-1 and TRBJ1-6, with D possibly being TRBD1 (5 bases). V shed 5 bases and J shed 10 bases, with 24 bases lying between them. The CDR3 length is 17 residues. CDR1 and CDR2 from the germline V gene are MNHNS and SASEGT. The CDR3 protein is CASSQASVGAGGSPLHF. The CDR3 DNA reads TGTGCCAGCAGTCAGGCCTCCGTAGGGGCCGGCGGGTCACCCCTCCACTTT.

This chain connects TRBV7-9 to TRBJ2-7; perhaps TRBD2 as D (6 bases). This CDR3 has 16 residues. Trimming removed 1 base at V and 0 bases at J, with 13 bases between. Germline assignment: CDR1 SEHNR and CDR2 FQNEAQ (reference sequence). CDR3 sequence reads: CASSLDLGLLSYEQYF. In nucleotides, the CDR3 is TGTGCCAGCAGCTTAGACCTGGGACTTCTCTCCTACGAGCAGTACTTC. Supplemented by reference TRBV7-9 and TRBJ2-7, the full variable domain reads DTGVSQNPRHKITKRGQNVTFRCDPISEHNRLYWYRQTLGQGPEFLTYFQNEAQLEKSRLLSDRFSAERPKGSFSTLEIQRTEQGDSAMYLCASSLDLGLLSYEQYFGPGTRLTVT.

This clonotype showed up many times. This chain links TRBV28 with TRBJ2-7; 7 bases map to TRBD1. Germline CDR1 reads MDHEN; CDR2 reads SYDVKM. This CDR3 comprises 15 residues. The V and J ends lost 2 bases and 2 bases, in that order; junction bases with no gene match: 6. DNA of the CDR3: TGTGCCAGCAGTTTACGGAGAGGGGGCACCTACGAGCAGTACTTC. Amino acid sequence: CASSLRRGGTYEQYF.

The table lists this clonotype with a few counts. The chain joins TRBV5-4 to TRBJ1-2; 7 bases align to TRBD1. Germline-derived CDR1 and CDR2 are SGHNT and YYREEE (reference sequence). V shed 8 bases, J shed 2 bases, and the junction held 9 bases outside the gene matches. There are 14 residues in the CDR3. CDR3 protein: CASNQGGQNYGYTF. CDR3 coding DNA: TGTGCCAGTAATCAGGGGGGACAGAACTATGGCTACACCTTC.